This entry describes one TCR beta chain. Germline V gene sequence: CDR1 SGHNT, CDR2 YYREEE (reference sequence). The CDR3 extends over 16 amino acids. Unmatched junction bases numbered 5, after V lost 3 bases and J lost 1 base. Only in-frame clones appear in the TCRdb table, and some are missing; sequencing was by immunoSEQ multiplex PCR. The table includes approximately 120,000 clones, roughly 85% detected once. The entry originates in a study of blood T cell repertoires in COVID-19. The TCR originated in a woman of 80 years or more with COVID-19, enrolled during active disease. The chain links TRBV5-4 to TRBJ1-1, with 11 bases matching TRBD1. The source material was peripheral blood. CDR3 sequence: CASSYGDRGWNTEAFF. The CDR3 DNA reads TGTGCCAGCAGCTACGGGGACAGGGGGTGGAACACTGAAGCTTTCTTT. Combining the CDR3 with reference TRBV5-4 and TRBJ1-1 gives the whole variable domain ETGVTQSPTHLIKTRGQQVTLRCSSQSGHNTVSWYQQALGQGPQFIFQYYREEENGRGNFPPRFSGLQFPNYSSELNVNALELDDSALYLCASSYGDRGWNTEAFFGQGTRLTVV.